This is a list of T cell receptor beta chains from one sample in a study of blood T cell repertoires in COVID-19. The assay was immunoSEQ multiplex PCR, and TCRdb's table has in-frame clones only and misses some. This sample carries some 250,000 clones, around 87% of them seen once, and the ten largest clones take about 3.1%. Specimen: peripheral blood. These receptors all stem from a woman aged 30 to 39 who had recovered from COVID-19. Both conserved end residues are part of each CDR3. Each record gives: J gene, V gene, D gene, CDR3 protein, CDR3 DNA. A D gene is named only where the DNA matches it firmly.

>TRBJ2-1|TRBV7-7|.
CASSQGAGAYNEQFF
TGTGCCAGCAGCCAAGGGGCGGGGGCGTACAATGAGCAGTTCTTC
>TRBJ1-2|TRBV5-5|.
CASGLPGYTF
TGTGCCAGCGGCCTCCCTGGCTACACCTTC
>TRBJ2-5|TRBV9|.
CASSPTLGSWETQYF
TGTGCCAGCAGCCCCACTCTAGGGAGCTGGGAGACCCAGTACTTC
>TRBJ2-1|TRBV5-1|TRBD1
CASSSDRANEQFF
TGCGCCAGCAGCTCTGACAGGGCAAATGAGCAGTTCTTC
>TRBJ2-2|TRBV6-5|TRBD1
CASNTGTDYGELFF
TGTGCCAGCAACACCGGGACAGATTACGGGGAGCTGTTTTTT
>TRBJ2-5|TRBV6-5|TRBD1
CASSGTEETQYF
TGTGCCAGCTCCGGGACAGAAGAGACCCAGTACTTC
>TRBJ2-5|TRBV19|TRBD2
CAKDPGLAGLETQYF
TGTGCCAAAGACCCGGGACTAGCGGGGCTCGAGACCCAGTACTTC
>TRBJ2-1|TRBV18|.
CASSPGTGKTYNEQFF
TGTGCCAGCTCACCGGGAACAGGAAAGACCTACAATGAGCAGTTCTTC
>TRBJ1-2|TRBV6-5|TRBD1
CASRPTGAPNYGYTF
TGTGCCAGCAGACCTACAGGGGCCCCTAACTATGGCTACACCTTC
>TRBJ1-1|TRBV6-5|TRBD1
CASRDRAFTEAFF
TGTGCCAGCCGGGACAGGGCTTTTACTGAAGCTTTCTTT
>TRBJ1-3|TRBV7-9|.
CASSLARLSGNTIYF
TGTGCCAGCAGCTTAGCGCGGCTCTCTGGAAACACCATATATTTT
>TRBJ1-1|TRBV21-1|.
CASSNAFLTGMNTEAFF
TGTGCCAGCAGCAACGCATTTCTAACAGGGATGAACACTGAAGCTTTCTTT
>TRBJ2-1|TRBV5-1|.
CASRNMGAYNEQFF
TGCGCCAGCAGAAACATGGGGGCTTACAATGAGCAGTTCTTC